One sample yielded the 19 T cell receptor beta chains listed below, sequenced in a study of blood T cell repertoires in COVID-19 (TCRdb year 2020). To prepare the library, the immunoSEQ multiplex PCR assay was applied. What TCRdb holds here is the immuneACCESS table cut down to in-frame rearrangements. Part of the clones is not present; checked against another copy, under half of the missing clones reflect an unresolved V gene, and the others are unexplained. The sample table lists 70,000 to 95,000 clones, 85% to 90% of them with a count of one. Roughly 1.5% of the sample is held by the ten biggest clonotypes. Input material: peripheral blood. These receptors were collected from a human donor with active COVID-19. The donor label of this sample is uncertain.

The gene calls are TRBV6-2 or TRBV6-3 and TRBJ2-3, with a tentative D call TRBD1 (5 bases). CDR1 and CDR2 (germline): MNHEY, SVGEGT. The CDR3 contains 16 residues. V was pared by 6 bases and J by 0 bases, with 16 bases between. The chain's CDR3 is CASSPGHGPSTDTQYF. The CDR3 nucleotides are TGTGCCAGCAGCCCTGGACACGGCCCTAGCACAGATACGCAGTATTTT.

The gene calls are TRBV19 and TRBJ2-2; the D gene is possibly TRBD1 (5 bases). Germline-derived CDR1 and CDR2 are LNHDA and SQIVND (reference sequence). Trimming shortened V by 0 bases and J by 6 bases, and 11 bases separated the two germline ends. This CDR3 is 15 amino acids long. This chain's CDR3 is CASSIDQGEAGELFF. DNA of the CDR3: TGTGCCAGTAGTATAGATCAGGGTGAGGCCGGGGAGCTGTTTTTT.

The CDR3 sequence: CASSNRGTNEKLFF. In DNA form, the CDR3 reads TGTGCCAGCAGCAACAGGGGAACTAATGAAAAACTGTTTTTT. J is TRBJ1-4 and V is TRBV7-9; 7 bases map to TRBD1. In germline, CDR1 is SEHNR, CDR2 FQNEAQ (reference sequence). The CDR3 contains 14 residues. The V and J ends lost 5 bases and 1 base, in that order; junction bases with no gene match: 1.

The chain recombines TRBV2 with TRBJ2-7; perhaps TRBD1 as D (5 bases). Trimming took 6 bases from V and 3 from J, leaving 9 bases between them. The germline V gene encodes CDR1 SNHLY and CDR2 FYNNEI. The CDR3 length is 12 residues. CDR3 in DNA: TGTGCCAGCAGCTTCGACAGCTACGAGCAGTACTTC. Amino acid sequence: CASSFDSYEQYF.

The rearrangement joins TRBV10-2 to TRBJ1-1, with TRBD1 as a possible D gene (5 bases). V lost 3 bases, J lost 4 bases, and 15 bases lay in between. The CDR3 is made up of 15 amino acids. The germline V gene has CDR1 WSHSY and CDR2 SAAADI. The CDR3 sequence is CASSDSGRASTEAFF. In nucleotides, the CDR3 is TGCGCCAGCAGTGATTCGGGCAGGGCGAGCACTGAAGCTTTCTTT.

Only one count was recorded for this clone. The rearrangement uses TRBV5-1 and TRBJ2-3, with D tentatively TRBD1 (6 bases). CDR1 and CDR2 from the germline V gene are SGHRS and YFSETQ. This CDR3 has 18 residues. Between the trimmed V and J ends, which lost 2 bases and 0 bases, there was a span of 19 bases. CDR3 amino acids: CASSLARSGGPSTDTQYF. Here the CDR3 DNA reads TGCGCCAGCAGCTTAGCCCGGAGTGGGGGCCCCAGCACAGATACGCAGTATTTT.

This chain connects TRBV4-1 to TRBJ1-1; D call uncertain. This CDR3 has 14 amino acids. Trimming removed 2 bases at V and 0 bases at J, with 7 bases between. CDR1 is MGHRA, CDR2 YSYEKL, per germline. The CDR3 sequence is CASSQQRLNTEAFF. The CDR3 DNA follows: TGCGCCAGCAGCCAACAGCGTCTGAACACTGAAGCTTTCTTT.

The genes are TRBV7-2 and TRBJ2-5, with D possibly being TRBD1 (5 bases). Germline CDR1 and CDR2: SGHTA and FQGNSA. V was shortened by 1 base and J by 7 bases, with 19 bases between the two germline ends. The CDR3 loop spans 16 amino acids. CDR3 in DNA: TGTGCCAGCAGCTTAGTGGACATCCCCCAATTAGGGACCCAGTACTTC. This codes for CASSLVDIPQLGTQYF.

This clone was counted a few times. This rearrangement joins TRBV28 to TRBJ2-7; D gene ambiguous. With 5 bases removed from V and 1 base from J, the gap between germline ends came to 9 bases. This CDR3 is built from 13 residues. Per the germline V gene, CDR1 is MDHEN and CDR2 is SYDVKM. This CDR3 is CASSLGGSYEQYF. As DNA, the CDR3 is TGTGCCAGCAGTCTCGGCGGTTCCTACGAGCAGTACTTC.

This rearrangement joins TRBV2 to TRBJ2-3; TRBD2 aligns across 7 bases. Germline V lookup: CDR1 SNHLY, CDR2 FYNNEI. With V trimmed by 7 bases and J by 2 bases, 6 bases remained unmatched. The CDR3 is made up of 14 amino acids. The DNA of the CDR3 is TGTGCCAGCACCTCGGGACTATACACAGATACGCAGTATTTT. This codes for CASTSGLYTDTQYF.

The V gene is TRBV5-4, the J gene TRBJ2-5, with D possibly TRBD1 on 5 matching bases. Deletions cut 2 bases from V and 5 bases from J, with 16 bases between. The CDR3 sequence is 15 residues long. Germline V gene lookup returns CDR1 SGHNT and CDR2 YYREEE (reference sequence). DNA of the CDR3: TGTGCCAGCAGCTTTGCTGCAGGGTCTGGGGAGACCCAGTACTTC. This translates into CASSFAAGSGETQYF. Supplemented by reference TRBV5-4 and TRBJ2-5, the full variable domain reads ETGVTQSPTHLIKTRGQQVTLRCSSQSGHNTVSWYQQALGQGPQFIFQYYREEENGRGNFPPRFSGLQFPNYSSELNVNALELDDSALYLCASSFAAGSGETQYFGPGTRLLVL.

This clone was seen only a few times. The V and J genes are TRBV19 and TRBJ2-7; D is perhaps TRBD1 (6 bases). V was cut by 4 bases and J by 5 bases, with 15 bases left in between. The CDR3 length is 14 residues. Germline assignment: CDR1 LNHDA and CDR2 SQIVND (reference sequence). The CDR3 region has the DNA TGTGCCAGTAGTAGAGGTCAGGGGACCCACGAGCAGTACTTC. Translating it yields CASSRGQGTHEQYF.

This chain links TRBV4-1 with TRBJ1-6; weak D call: TRBD1 (6 bases). Trimming shortened V by 0 bases and J by 5 bases, and 11 bases separated the two germline ends. In germline, CDR1 is MGHRA, CDR2 YSYEKL. This CDR3 is built from 16 residues. CDR3 in DNA: TGCGCCAGCAGCCAAGAAATCAGGGGCCATAATTCACCCCTCCACTTT. This gives the protein CASSQEIRGHNSPLHF.

This chain links TRBV15 with TRBJ1-1; no clear D gene. Germline CDR1 reads LNHNV; CDR2 reads YYDKDF (reference sequence). The CDR3 extends over 17 amino acids. V lost 5 bases to trimming and J lost 0 bases, with 19 bases between them. CDR3 coding DNA: TGTGCCACCAGCGAATCAAAAGTAGGAGGCATGAACACTGAAGCTTTCTTT. Residues: CATSESKVGGMNTEAFF.

The chain employs TRBV5-6 and TRBJ1-5; D not certain. Germline lookup yields CDR1 SGHDT and CDR2 YYEEEE. The CDR3 is 12 residues long. Trimming stripped 3 bases from V and 6 bases from J, with 7 bases between. The CDR3 loop is CASSSIGQPQHF. The CDR3 DNA follows: TGTGCCAGCAGCTCGATCGGTCAGCCCCAGCATTTT. The full variable domain, with the rest looked up from reference TRBV5-6 and TRBJ1-5, is DAGVTQSPTHLIKTRGQQVTLRCSPKSGHDTVSWYQQALGQGPQFIFQYYEEEERQRGNFPDRFSGHQFPNYSSELNVNALLLGDSALYLCASSSIGQPQHFGDGTRLSIL.

The V call is TRBV5-4, the J call TRBJ1-2; 10 positions agree with TRBD1. J lost 9 bases, V lost 0 bases, and 8 bases had no gene match. The CDR3 sequence is 15 residues long. Germline values: CDR1 SGHNT, CDR2 YYREEE (reference sequence). CDR3 region: CASSLAGTGDLSYTF. CDR3 DNA sequence: TGTGCCAGCAGCTTGGCCGGGACAGGGGATTTGAGCTACACCTTC.

The chain carries TRBV2 and TRBJ1-2; D is undetermined. Trimming left V 0 bases short and J 3 bases short, with 8 bases between. This CDR3 spans 14 amino acids. Germline-derived CDR1 and CDR2 are SNHLY and FYNNEI. This CDR3 reads CASSEARGYYGYTF. The CDR3 region has the DNA TGTGCCAGCAGTGAAGCGAGAGGGTACTATGGCTACACCTTC.

The chain is built from TRBV2 and TRBJ1-5, with D maybe TRBD1 (5 bases). CDR1 SNHLY and CDR2 FYNNEI come from the germline V gene. The CDR3 runs to 17 residues. V was trimmed by 3 bases and J by 1 base, leaving 16 bases between them. In nucleotides, the CDR3 is TGTGCCAGCAGTGAGTTGAGTTTCGGGGGGAGCAATCAGCCCCAGCATTTT. Its protein is CASSELSFGGSNQPQHF.

The genes are TRBV9 and TRBJ1-5; 8 bases line up with TRBD1. The CDR3 extends over 15 amino acids. The V gene end was trimmed by 3 bases and the J gene end by 1 base; junction bases not matched to a gene: 3. Looked up from germline, CDR1 is SGDLS and CDR2 is YYNGEE. The DNA for the CDR3 is TGTGCCAGCAGCGGGGGGACAGGCAGCAATCAGCCCCAGCATTTT. Translation: CASSGGTGSNQPQHF.